The 10 T cell receptor beta chains listed next were all sequenced from one sample in a study of cytomegalovirus exposure and HLA in healthy donors. Sequencing used immunoSEQ multiplex PCR; TCRdb keeps in-frame clones, though not all of them. Of 150,000 to 200,000 clones in the sample, roughly 85% were seen once. The specimen was PBMCs. These TCRs come from a man in his late teens or twenties in good health and CMV-seropositive.

This clone appeared a few times. The CDR3 sequence: CATEGGQIYEQYF. The CDR3 DNA reads TGCGCCACCGAGGGGGGGCAAATCTACGAGCAGTACTTC. This chain uses TRBV10-2 with TRBJ2-7; D is perhaps TRBD2 (7 bases). Germline V gene sequence: CDR1 WSHSY, CDR2 SAAADI. CDR3 length: 13 amino acids. V lost 10 bases and J lost 3, with 16 bases in between.

V usage is TRBV5-1 and J usage is TRBJ1-2; TRBD1 matches at 7 bases. The germline V gene encodes CDR1 SGHRS and CDR2 YFSETQ. V dropped 4 bases and J dropped 3; count of bases not matched to a gene: 9. The CDR3 totals 15 residues. The CDR3 reads CASSLGRGRDYGYTF. For the CDR3, the DNA is TGCGCCAGCAGCCTGGGAAGGGGGCGCGACTATGGCTACACCTTC.

The chain recombines TRBV21-1 with TRBJ2-4; TRBD1, the D gene given by the table, was not confirmed from the DNA. TRBV21-1 is marked as a pseudogene. This CDR3 has 14 residues. This CDR3 is CASSGQLAKNIQYF. The CDR3 bases are TGTGCCAGCTCGGGACAGCTAGCCAAAAACATTCAGTACTTC.

This clone was observed a few times. The V gene is TRBV11-3, the J gene TRBJ2-1, with D uncertain. The germline V gene encodes CDR1 SGHNT and CDR2 YENEEA. The germline V and J ends were trimmed by 3 bases and 6 bases, with 12 bases remaining between them. This CDR3 spans 14 amino acids. The CDR3: CASSFPGESNEQFF. DNA of the CDR3: TGTGCCAGCAGCTTTCCCGGAGAGAGCAATGAGCAGTTCTTC.

This clone has just one count. The rearrangement uses TRBV19 and TRBJ1-5; unclear D gene. CDR1 is LNHDA, CDR2 SQIVND, per germline (reference sequence). The V and J ends lost 4 bases and 3 bases respectively, with 13 bases between them. This CDR3 comprises 15 residues. CDR3 sequence: CASSTQAGNNQPQHF. DNA of the CDR3: TGTGCCAGTAGTACCCAGGCGGGGAACAATCAGCCCCAGCATTTT.

The chain is built from TRBV28 and TRBJ1-3; 8 positions agree with TRBD1. Germline assignment: CDR1 MDHEN and CDR2 SYDVKM. The CDR3 has 17 amino acids. Unmatched junction bases numbered 9, after V lost 5 bases and J lost 0 bases. CDR3 nucleotides: TGTGCCAGCAGTCCCGGACAGGGTCCCCTCTCTGGAAACACCATATATTTT. The encoded protein is CASSPGQGPLSGNTIYF.

The V and J genes are TRBV27 and TRBJ1-2; D ambiguous. CDR1 is MNHEY, CDR2 SMNVEV, per germline (reference sequence). This CDR3 contains 17 residues. Trimming stripped 3 bases from V and 6 bases from J, with 23 bases between. CDR3 in DNA: TGTGCCAGCAGTTTTCTAGGAGCGTCGGGGAGTACGGATGGCTACACCTTC. It codes for CASSFLGASGSTDGYTF.

In its sample, this clone was seen once. The chain employs TRBV28 and TRBJ2-5; 12 bases match TRBD2. CDR3 length equals 15 residues. Germline-derived CDR1 and CDR2 are MDHEN and SYDVKM. The J segment lost 2 bases and the V segment lost 6 bases, leaving 4 bases of the junction unmatched. CDR3 DNA sequence: TGTGCCAGCAGCCCTAGCGGGAGGGGGCAAGAGACCCAGTACTTC. The encoded protein is CASSPSGRGQETQYF.

V is TRBV6-1 and J is TRBJ2-5, with 8 bases matching TRBD1. Gene TRBJ2-7 matches the end of the DNA better, so the J call may be wrong. The CDR3 consists of 14 residues. Per the germline V gene, CDR1 is MNHNS and CDR2 is SASEGT. The CDR3 coding sequence is TGTGCCAGCAGCCCACAGGGGGTTAGCTACGAGCAGTACTTC. As protein: CASSPQGVSYEQYF.

The chain couples TRBV7-8 to TRBJ1-6, with D tentatively TRBD1 (5 bases). From germline, CDR1 is SGHVS and CDR2 FQNEAQ. The CDR3 totals 15 residues. V was shortened by 5 bases and J by 6 bases, with 14 bases between the two germline ends. The CDR3 DNA reads TGTGCCAGCAGCCGAAACAGGCCCCCTAATTCACCCCTCCACTTT. Protein: CASSRNRPPNSPLHF. Drawing the rest from reference TRBV7-8 and TRBJ1-6, the complete variable domain is GAGVSQSPRYKVAKRGQDVALRCDPISGHVSLFWYQQALGQGPEFLTYFQNEAQLDKSGLPSDRFFAERPEGSVSTLKIQRTQQEDSAVYLCASSRNRPPNSPLHFGNGTRLTVT.